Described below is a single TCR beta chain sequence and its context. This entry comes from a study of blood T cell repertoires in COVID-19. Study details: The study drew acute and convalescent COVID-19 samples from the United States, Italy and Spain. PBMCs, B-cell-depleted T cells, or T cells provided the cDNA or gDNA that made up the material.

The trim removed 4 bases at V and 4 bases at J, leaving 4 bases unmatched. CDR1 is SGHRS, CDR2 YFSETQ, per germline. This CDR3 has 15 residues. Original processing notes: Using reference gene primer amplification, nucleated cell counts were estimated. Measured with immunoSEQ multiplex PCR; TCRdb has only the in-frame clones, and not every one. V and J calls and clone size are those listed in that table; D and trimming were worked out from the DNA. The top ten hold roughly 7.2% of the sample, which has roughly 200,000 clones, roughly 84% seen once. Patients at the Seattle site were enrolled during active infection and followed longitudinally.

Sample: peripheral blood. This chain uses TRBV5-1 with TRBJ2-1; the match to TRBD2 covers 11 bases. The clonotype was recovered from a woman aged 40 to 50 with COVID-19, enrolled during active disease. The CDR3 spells CASSKRTSGYNEQFF. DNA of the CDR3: TGCGCCAGCAGCAAGCGGACTAGCGGGTACAATGAGCAGTTCTTC.